This T cell receptor beta chain comes out of a study of T cell responses to AZD1222 COVID-19 vaccine. Study-level information: Timing groups of about 4 and about 12 weeks for second doses were pooled. Notes on the study in general: White British donors predominated, females outnumbered males, and clonal diversity was possibly underestimated. Compared with day 0, the breadth and depth of the Spike-specific TCR repertoire rose significantly after two doses of AZD1222.

V was pared by 2 bases and J by 8 bases, with 8 bases of the junction left unmatched. Germline V lookup: CDR1 SGDLS, CDR2 YYNGEE. This CDR3 spans 15 amino acids. Assay used: immunoSEQ multiplex PCR; TCRdb lists only in-frame clones, some missing. The sample carries under 120,000 clones, more than 85% recorded once. In regard to this clone: The antigen remains undetermined.

The chain joins TRBV9 to TRBJ1-4, with 8 nucleotides matching TRBD1. This TCR was sampled from an adult in good health. The sequencing here drew on peripheral blood, taken on day 0 of AZD1222 vaccination. CDR3 coding DNA: TGTGCCAGCAGCGTGTCCGGGACAGGAAGCGAAAAACTGTTTTTT. Translating it yields CASSVSGTGSEKLFF.